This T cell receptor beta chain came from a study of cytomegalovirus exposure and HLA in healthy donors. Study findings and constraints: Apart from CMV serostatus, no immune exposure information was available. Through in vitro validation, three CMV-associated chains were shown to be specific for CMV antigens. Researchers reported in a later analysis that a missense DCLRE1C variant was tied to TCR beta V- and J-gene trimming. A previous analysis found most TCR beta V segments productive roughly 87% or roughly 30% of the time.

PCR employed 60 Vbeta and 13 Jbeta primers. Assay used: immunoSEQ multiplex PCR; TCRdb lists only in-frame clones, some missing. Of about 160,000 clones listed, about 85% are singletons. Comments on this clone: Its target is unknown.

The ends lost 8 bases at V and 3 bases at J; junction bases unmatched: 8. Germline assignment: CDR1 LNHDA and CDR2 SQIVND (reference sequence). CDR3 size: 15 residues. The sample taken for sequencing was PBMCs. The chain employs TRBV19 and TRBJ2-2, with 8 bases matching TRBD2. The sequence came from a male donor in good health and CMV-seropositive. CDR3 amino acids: CASDSGMTYTGELFF. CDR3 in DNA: TGTGCCAGTGATAGCGGGATGACCTACACCGGGGAGCTGTTTTTT. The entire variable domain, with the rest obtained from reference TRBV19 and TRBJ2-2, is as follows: DGGITQSPKYLFRKEGQNVTLSCEQNLNHDAMYWYRQDPGQGLRLIYYSQIVNDFQKGDIAEGYSVSREKKESFPLTVTSAQKNPTAFYLCASDSGMTYTGELFFGEGSRLTVL.